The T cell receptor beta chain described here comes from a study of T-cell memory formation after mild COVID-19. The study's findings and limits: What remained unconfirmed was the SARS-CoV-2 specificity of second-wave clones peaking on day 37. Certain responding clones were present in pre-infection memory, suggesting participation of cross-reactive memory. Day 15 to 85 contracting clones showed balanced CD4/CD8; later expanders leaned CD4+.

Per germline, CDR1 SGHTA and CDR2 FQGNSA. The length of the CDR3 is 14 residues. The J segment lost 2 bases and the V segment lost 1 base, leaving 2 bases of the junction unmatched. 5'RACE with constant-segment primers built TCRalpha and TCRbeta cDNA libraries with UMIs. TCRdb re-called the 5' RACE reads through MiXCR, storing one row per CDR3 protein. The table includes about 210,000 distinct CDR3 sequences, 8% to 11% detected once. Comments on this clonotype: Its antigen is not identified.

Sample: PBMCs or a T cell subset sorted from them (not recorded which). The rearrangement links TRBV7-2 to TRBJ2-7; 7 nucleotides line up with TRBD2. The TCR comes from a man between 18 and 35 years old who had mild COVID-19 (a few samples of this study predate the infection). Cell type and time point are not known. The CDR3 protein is CASSLGGGTYEQYF. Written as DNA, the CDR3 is TGTGCCAGCAGCTTAGGCGGGGGAACCTACGAGCAGTACTTC.